Following are 28 T cell receptor beta chains from one sample sequenced in a study of Ad26.COV2.S vaccination and SARS-CoV-2 variants. Indicated treatment: roughly 19 received Ad26.COV2.S at low or high dose, single or two shots; about 5 received placebo; per-sample allocation not given. On day 63 after the first injection, vaccine and placebo recipients gave samples. Profiled with immunoSEQ multiplex PCR; TCRdb holds only in-frame clones, not every one. Altogether around 450,000 clones are present, approximately 90% being singletons, with the ten largest covering 12%. Sequences were derived from peripheral blood, sampled in a trial of Ad26.COV2.S vaccine versus placebo. The receptors come from a person between 18 and 65 years old who received the Ad26.COV2.S COVID-19 vaccine or a placebo.

This chain connects TRBV27 to TRBJ1-6, with TRBD1 as a possible D gene (5 bases). This CDR3 comprises 17 residues. Looked up from germline, CDR1 is MNHEY and CDR2 is SMNVEV (reference sequence). V lost 6 bases and J lost 6, with 21 bases in between. The CDR3 region is CASSPPQGIGTNSPLHF. DNA for the CDR3: TGTGCCAGCAGCCCACCACAAGGGATCGGGACTAATTCACCCCTCCACTTT.

V is TRBV18 and J is TRBJ1-3, with D unresolved. The CDR3 spans 15 residues. In germline, CDR1 is KGHSH, CDR2 LQKENI. V lost 2 bases and J 0 bases, leaving 8 bases between the germline ends. The CDR3 DNA reads TGTGCCAGCTCACCAATATCTGACTCTGGAAACACCATATATTTT. This gives the protein CASSPISDSGNTIYF. Supplemented by reference TRBV18 and TRBJ1-3, the full variable domain reads NAGVMQNPRHLVRRRGQEARLRCSPMKGHSHVYWYRQLPEEGLKFMVYLQKENIIDESGMPKERFSAEFPKEGPSILRIQQVVRGDSAAYFCASSPISDSGNTIYFGEGSWLTVV.

This clone came up once. This rearrangement joins TRBV7-2 to TRBJ2-1, with 10 bases aligning to TRBD1. CDR1 SGHTA and CDR2 FQGNSA come from the germline V gene. This CDR3 has 14 residues. V lost 3 bases to trimming and J lost 5 bases; unmatched junction nucleotides: 1. This CDR3 is CASSLDRGNNEQFF. CDR3 in DNA: TGTGCCAGCAGCTTGGACAGGGGGAACAATGAGCAGTTCTTC. Looking up the rest from reference TRBV7-2 and TRBJ2-1 gives the full variable domain: GAGVSQSPSNKVTEKGKDVELRCDPISGHTALYWYRQSLGQGLEFLIYFQGNSAPDKSGLPSDRFSAERTGGSVSTLTIQRTQQEDSAVYLCASSLDRGNNEQFFGPGTRLTVL.

This clone was seen a few times. This chain's CDR3 is CASTKGTGTGGYTF. The DNA of the CDR3 is TGTGCCAGCACCAAAGGGACAGGGACCGGCGGCTACACCTTC. The V and J genes are TRBV7-2 and TRBJ1-2; 9 bases are a match to TRBD1. CDR1 and CDR2 (germline): SGHTA, FQGNSA. Losses at the gene ends were 7 bases for V and 8 bases for J; bases not matched to a gene: 11. This CDR3 has 14 residues.

The chain links TRBV19 to TRBJ2-7; a possible D gene is TRBD2 (6 bases). This CDR3 has 15 residues. Germline CDR1 and CDR2: LNHDA and SQIVND (reference sequence). V was trimmed by 3 bases and J by 2 bases, leaving 14 bases between them. The CDR3 here is CASSIGLAAAYEQYF. The CDR3 DNA is TGTGCCAGTAGTATCGGGTTAGCGGCGGCCTACGAGCAGTACTTC.

V gene TRBV18 combines with J gene TRBJ1-6, with 7 bases matching TRBD1. CDR1 KGHSH and CDR2 LQKENI come from the germline V gene. This CDR3 comprises 18 residues. Germline trimming cut 1 base from V and 4 bases from J; bases unmatched to any gene: 10. The CDR3 sequence: CASSPLPGQRVYNSPLHF. The CDR3 nucleotides are TGTGCCAGCTCACCACTACCGGGACAGCGAGTTTATAATTCACCCCTCCACTTT. Full variable domain (rest looked up from reference TRBV18 and TRBJ1-6): NAGVMQNPRHLVRRRGQEARLRCSPMKGHSHVYWYRQLPEEGLKFMVYLQKENIIDESGMPKERFSAEFPKEGPSILRIQQVVRGDSAAYFCASSPLPGQRVYNSPLHFGNGTRLTVT.

The chain joins TRBV5-1 to TRBJ2-1; 10 bases are shared with TRBD2. V was pared by 4 bases and J by 2 bases, with 6 bases of the junction left unmatched. The CDR3 extends over 16 amino acids. Germline-derived CDR1 and CDR2 are SGHRS and YFSETQ. The CDR3 DNA is TGCGCCAGCAGCGGACCAGCGGGAGGGCCCTACAATGAGCAGTTCTTC. This translates into CASSGPAGGPYNEQFF.

This chain joins TRBV6-2 or TRBV6-3 and TRBJ1-5, with D tentatively TRBD1 (5 bases). Germline loops: CDR1 MNHEY, CDR2 SVGEGT. The CDR3 consists of 17 residues. V gave up 4 bases and J gave up 0 bases, with 16 bases separating them. CDR3 region: CASSWTGTAYSNQPQHF. CDR3 nucleotides: TGTGCCAGCAGTTGGACCGGGACTGCTTATAGCAATCAGCCCCAGCATTTT.

This clone appeared a single time. The chain carries TRBV5-1 and TRBJ2-2, with a tentative D call TRBD2 (7 bases). This CDR3 is built from 17 residues. The V end lost 1 base, the J end lost 0 bases, and 13 bases lay between the germline ends. Germline V gene data show CDR1 as SGHRS and CDR2 as YFSETQ. The CDR3 here is CASSLFSGTTNTGELFF. The CDR3 region has the DNA TGCGCCAGCAGCTTGTTCAGCGGGACAACGAACACCGGGGAGCTGTTTTTT.

The rearrangement links TRBV28 to TRBJ2-2; 10 bases line up with TRBD1. The CDR3 contains 15 residues. The germline gives CDR1 MDHEN, CDR2 SYDVKM. After removal of 6 bases from V and 1 base from J, the junction contained 2 bases not matched to a gene. CDR3 sequence reads: CASRGQGMNTGELFF. The DNA for the CDR3 is TGTGCCAGCAGGGGACAGGGGATGAACACCGGGGAGCTGTTTTTT.

The chain links TRBV7-9 to TRBJ2-1; 7 bases align to TRBD2. The germline CDR1 and CDR2 sequences are SEHNR and FQNEAQ (reference sequence). The length of the CDR3 is 16 residues. V was pared by 7 bases and J by 0 bases, with 9 bases of the junction left unmatched. This chain's CDR3 is CASILSSGGSYNEQFF. CDR3 nucleotides: TGTGCCAGCATCCTATCTAGCGGAGGCTCCTACAATGAGCAGTTCTTC.

The chain uses TRBV30 and TRBJ2-7; 11 bases line up with TRBD1. V was clipped by 4 bases and J by 0 bases; unmatched bases: 5. The CDR3 is 15 residues long. Germline-derived CDR1 and CDR2 are GTSNPN and SVGIG (reference sequence). The CDR3 sequence is CAWNGGTGGSYEQYF. CDR3 DNA: TGTGCCTGGAACGGCGGGACAGGGGGCTCCTACGAGCAGTACTTC.

The CDR3 nucleotides are TGTGCCAGCAGTTACGCGAGGGGGACTGAAGCTTTCTTT. Its translation is CASSYARGTEAFF. The genes are TRBV6-5 and TRBJ1-1; D may be TRBD1 (6 bases). The germline gives CDR1 MNHEY, CDR2 SVGAGI. V lost 2 bases to trimming and J lost 5 bases, with 9 bases between them. This CDR3 has 13 residues.

The chain carries TRBV12-3 or TRBV12-4 and TRBJ1-1; 7 bases align to TRBD1. The length of the CDR3 is 13 residues. V lost 8 bases, J lost 4 bases, and 7 bases stayed unmatched. CDR3 DNA: TGTGCCAGCCACTGGTCAGGGGGCACTGAAGCTTTCTTT. This encodes CASHWSGGTEAFF.

The rearrangement uses TRBV27 and TRBJ2-7, with D maybe TRBD2 (6 bases). Germline V gives CDR1 MNHEY, CDR2 SMNVEV (reference sequence). The ends were cut back, 4 bases at V and 4 bases at J, with 17 bases in the middle. The CDR3 runs 15 residues. This chain's CDR3 is CASSSPTSTRYEQYF. CDR3 coding DNA: TGTGCCAGCAGTTCTCCTACTAGCACTAGGTACGAGCAGTACTTC.

J is TRBJ2-5 and V is TRBV2; 8 positions agree with TRBD1. CDR3 size: 15 residues. Germline V gene data show CDR1 as SNHLY and CDR2 as FYNNEI. J gave up 3 bases and V 4 bases, and 7 bases lay outside the gene matches. CDR3 nucleotides: TGTGCCAGCAGTGCACAGGGGGGCACAGAAGAGACCCAGTACTTC. Amino acids: CASSAQGGTEETQYF.

The V gene is TRBV2, the J gene TRBJ1-1; no clear D. CDR1 SNHLY and CDR2 FYNNEI come from the germline V gene. With 3 bases removed from V and 9 bases from J, the gap between germline ends came to 5 bases. The CDR3 totals 10 residues. The CDR3, as DNA: TGTGCCAGCAGTGACTATAAAGCTTTCTTT. This sequence encodes CASSDYKAFF.

This rearrangement joins TRBV6-6 to TRBJ1-1; a possible D gene is TRBD1 (6 bases). CDR3 size: 11 residues. Germline V lookup: CDR1 MNHNY, CDR2 SVGAGI (reference sequence). Deletions cut 9 bases from V and 7 bases from J, with 12 bases between. The CDR3: CASWTALEAFF. As DNA, the CDR3 is TGTGCCAGTTGGACAGCCCTTGAAGCTTTCTTT.

V and J are TRBV4-1 and TRBJ1-1; no reliable D call. The germline V and J ends were trimmed by 0 bases and 11 bases, with 10 bases remaining between them. The germline V gene has CDR1 MGHRA and CDR2 YSYEKL. This CDR3 region has 12 residues. The CDR3: CASSQEGREAFF. The CDR3 DNA is TGCGCCAGCAGCCAAGAGGGTAGGGAGGCTTTCTTT.

V gene TRBV6-2 or TRBV6-3 combines with J gene TRBJ2-7; possibly TRBD2 for D (6 bases). V shed 6 bases and J shed 2 bases, with 14 bases lying between them. The germline V gene has CDR1 MNHEY and CDR2 SVGEGT. This CDR3 region has 14 residues. The CDR3 bases are TGTGCCAGCAGCCCCCTCAGCGGGCCCTACGAGCAGTACTTC. This encodes CASSPLSGPYEQYF.

The V gene is TRBV2, the J gene TRBJ2-7, with TRBD1 as a possible D gene (6 bases). Trimming removed 0 bases from V and 0 bases from J, with 12 bases in between. The CDR3 runs 16 residues. CDR1 is SNHLY and CDR2 is FYNNEI in the germline V gene. CDR3 protein: CASSEAGRDTSYEQYF. Written as DNA, the CDR3 is TGTGCCAGCAGTGAAGCGGGCCGGGACACCTCCTACGAGCAGTACTTC.

The chain employs TRBV28 and TRBJ2-2; tentative D call: TRBD1 (5 bases). CDR3 length: 16 residues. The germline V and J ends were trimmed by 6 bases and 1 base, with 15 bases remaining between them. In germline, CDR1 is MDHEN, CDR2 SYDVKM. The CDR3 nucleotides are TGTGCCAGCAGGTCACCAGGGCAACAGAACACCGGGGAGCTGTTTTTT. It specifies CASRSPGQQNTGELFF.

This chain connects TRBV27 to TRBJ2-1, with 8 bases aligning to TRBD2. Germline V gives CDR1 MNHEY, CDR2 SMNVEV (reference sequence). This CDR3 spans 17 amino acids. J gave up 8 bases and V 1 base, and 13 bases lay outside the gene matches. CDR3 sequence: CASSLFPAGALDDEQFF. The CDR3 nucleotides read TGTGCCAGCAGTTTATTTCCAGCGGGAGCCCTAGATGATGAGCAGTTCTTC.

The chain uses TRBV6-2 or TRBV6-3 and TRBJ1-2; D may be TRBD1 (5 bases). CDR1 MNHEY and CDR2 SVGEGT come from the germline V gene. The CDR3 totals 14 residues. V gave up 0 bases and J gave up 8 bases, with 13 bases separating them. As DNA, the CDR3 is TGTGCCAGCAGTTACTCGATAGAGGACAACGGCTACACCTTC. It codes for CASSYSIEDNGYTF.

The V call is TRBV6-1, the J call TRBJ1-1; D is ambiguous. The CDR3 runs to 12 residues. V lost 2 bases, J lost 4 bases, and 5 bases lay in between. Germline CDR1 reads MNHNS; CDR2 reads SASEGT. The CDR3 DNA reads as TGTGCCAGCAGTGAAACAGTCACTGAAGCTTTCTTT. Its translation is CASSETVTEAFF.

In this sample, this clone turned up once. The V gene is TRBV7-8, the J gene TRBJ1-1; D gene ambiguous. Germline V gene lookup returns CDR1 SGHVS and CDR2 FQNEAQ. The CDR3 contains 15 residues. The germline V and J ends were trimmed by 2 bases and 6 bases, with 16 bases remaining between them. In nucleotides, the CDR3 is TGTGCCAGCAGCTTATTAAGCCACCGGGGAGCTGAAGCTTTCTTT. Encoded protein: CASSLLSHRGAEAFF.

The rearrangement joins TRBV11-3 to TRBJ2-1, with no clear D. Germline V CDR1 and CDR2: SGHNT, YENEEA. The ends were cut back, 5 bases at V and 1 base at J, with 6 bases in the middle. The CDR3 is 13 amino acids. CDR3 loop: CASSPNSYNEQFF. In DNA, the CDR3 is TGTGCCAGCAGCCCAAATTCCTACAATGAGCAGTTCTTC. The whole variable domain, remainder taken from reference TRBV11-3 and TRBJ2-1, is EAGVVQSPRYKIIEKKQPVAFWCNPISGHNTLYWYLQNLGQGPELLIRYENEEAVDDSQLPKDRFSAERLKGVDSTLKIQPAELGDSAVYLCASSPNSYNEQFFGPGTRLTVL.

V usage is TRBV4-1 and J usage is TRBJ1-6, with 8 bases matching TRBD1. CDR1 MGHRA and CDR2 YSYEKL come from the germline V gene. This CDR3 contains 15 residues. V trimming: 1 base; J trimming: 7 bases; junction bases outside the gene matches: 3. The DNA of the CDR3 is TGCGCCAGCAGCCAAGGACAGGGGCCGAATTCACCCCTCCACTTT. It translates to CASSQGQGPNSPLHF.